This T cell receptor (beta chain) was obtained from a study of CD8+ T cells in alopecia areata. Study context: For treated patients, severity scores reflected the percentage of scalp area affected. Study results and caveats: Elevated clonality characterized lesional scalp relative to normal scalp, particularly in alopecia totalis/universalis. Under tofacitinib, fewer expanded CD8+ clones appeared among the top 100 scalp clones.

Following extraction, RNA underwent reverse transcription to cDNA, which served as the sequencing template. Assay used: immunoSEQ multiplex PCR; TCRdb lists only in-frame clones, some missing. The table shows approximately 120,000 clones, with over 55% occurring only once. A remark on this clone: Its antigen is not known.

The germline V gene has CDR1 MDHEN and CDR2 SYDVKM. The CDR3 consists of 16 residues. V gave up 2 bases and J gave up 2 bases, with 13 bases separating them. Treatment specified: oral pan-JAK inhibitor, 5-10 mg twice daily. The genes are TRBV28 and TRBJ2-4, with TRBD1 as a possible D gene (5 bases). Sequences were derived from CD4+ T cells sorted from blood, sampled at week 4, from a patient treated with tofacitinib. This clonotype was obtained from a human donor with alopecia areata. The CDR3 coding sequence is TGTGCCAGCAGTTTACCCGGCCAGGGAACCAAAAACATTCAGTACTTC. Translating it yields CASSLPGQGTKNIQYF.